The T cell receptor (beta chain) under discussion was sequenced for a study of early T cells in non-severe SARS-CoV-2 infection. Using its own MiXCR run on the 5' RACE reads, TCRdb lists one record per CDR3 protein. This table has around 80,000 distinct CDR3 sequences, about 13% appearing once. Sequencing input: whole blood. The receptor comes from an adult who was a healthcare worker with PCR-confirmed SARS-CoV-2 infection or an uninfected control (not recorded which).

CDR3 nucleotides: TGCAGCGTTGACCCTAGCGGGCTTGGCAATGAGCAGTTCTTC. Amino acids: CSVDPSGLGNEQFF. J is TRBJ2-1 and V is TRBV29-1, with 8 bases lining up with TRBD2. With 3 bases clipped from V and 6 bases from J, the junction kept 7 bases outside the gene matches. CDR3 length: 14 amino acids. CDR1 is SQVTM, CDR2 ANQGSEA, per germline.